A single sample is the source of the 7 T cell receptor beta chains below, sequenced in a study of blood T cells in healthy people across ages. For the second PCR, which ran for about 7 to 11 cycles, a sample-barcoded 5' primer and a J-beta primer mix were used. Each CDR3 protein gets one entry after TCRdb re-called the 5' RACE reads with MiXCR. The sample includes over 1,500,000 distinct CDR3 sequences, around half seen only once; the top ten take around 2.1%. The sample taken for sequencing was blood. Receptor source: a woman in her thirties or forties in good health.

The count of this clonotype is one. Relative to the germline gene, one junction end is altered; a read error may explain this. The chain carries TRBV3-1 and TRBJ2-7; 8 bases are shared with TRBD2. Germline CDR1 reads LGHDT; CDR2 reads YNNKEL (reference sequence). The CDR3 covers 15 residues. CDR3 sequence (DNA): TGTGCCAACAGCCGCAGTCGCCGGGGGGGAGCTGAGCAGTACTTC. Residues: CANSRSRRGGAEQYF.

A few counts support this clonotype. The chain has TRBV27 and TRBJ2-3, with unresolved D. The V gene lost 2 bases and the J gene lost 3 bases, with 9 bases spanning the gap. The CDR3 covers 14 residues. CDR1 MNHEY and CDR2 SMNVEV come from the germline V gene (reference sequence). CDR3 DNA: TGTGCCAGCAGTTTAGGGAAAGGAACAGATACGCAGTATTTT. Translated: CASSLGKGTDTQYF.

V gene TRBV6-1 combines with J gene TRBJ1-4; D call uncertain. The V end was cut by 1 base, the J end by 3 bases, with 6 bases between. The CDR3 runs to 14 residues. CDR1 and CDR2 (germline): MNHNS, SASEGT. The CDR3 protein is CASSEGGSNEKLFF. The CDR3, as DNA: TGTGCCAGCAGTGAAGGCGGATCTAATGAAAAACTGTTTTTT.

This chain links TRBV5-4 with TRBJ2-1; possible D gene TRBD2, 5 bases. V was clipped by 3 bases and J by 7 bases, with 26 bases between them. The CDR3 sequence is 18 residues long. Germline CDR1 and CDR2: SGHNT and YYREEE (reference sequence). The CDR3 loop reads CASSSGRRSLSDNNEQFF. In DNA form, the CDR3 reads TGTGCCAGCAGCTCTGGGAGAAGGAGTTTATCCGATAATAATGAGCAGTTCTTC.

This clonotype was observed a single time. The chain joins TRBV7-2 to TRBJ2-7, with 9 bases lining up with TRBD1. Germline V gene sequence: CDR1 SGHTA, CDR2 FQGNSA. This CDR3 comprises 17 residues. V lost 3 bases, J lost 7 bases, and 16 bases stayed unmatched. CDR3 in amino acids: CASSLLGQGPTYNEQYF. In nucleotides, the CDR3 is TGTGCCAGCAGCTTGCTAGGACAGGGGCCAACCTACAATGAGCAGTACTTC.

The CDR3 region is CASSLGTGPNQETQYF. Here the CDR3 DNA reads TGCGCCAGCAGCCTAGGGACAGGGCCAAACCAAGAGACCCAGTACTTC. The chain couples TRBV5-1 to TRBJ2-5; TRBD1 matches 9 bases. Germline CDR1 and CDR2: SGHRS and YFSETQ. The CDR3 runs 16 residues. Germline trimming cut 4 bases from V and 0 bases from J; bases unmatched to any gene: 7.

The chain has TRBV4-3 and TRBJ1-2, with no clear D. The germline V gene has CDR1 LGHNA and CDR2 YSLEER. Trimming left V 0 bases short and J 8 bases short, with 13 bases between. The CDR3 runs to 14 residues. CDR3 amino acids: CASSQDPLAGGYTF. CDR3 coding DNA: TGCGCCAGCAGCCAAGATCCTCTCGCTGGAGGCTACACCTTC.